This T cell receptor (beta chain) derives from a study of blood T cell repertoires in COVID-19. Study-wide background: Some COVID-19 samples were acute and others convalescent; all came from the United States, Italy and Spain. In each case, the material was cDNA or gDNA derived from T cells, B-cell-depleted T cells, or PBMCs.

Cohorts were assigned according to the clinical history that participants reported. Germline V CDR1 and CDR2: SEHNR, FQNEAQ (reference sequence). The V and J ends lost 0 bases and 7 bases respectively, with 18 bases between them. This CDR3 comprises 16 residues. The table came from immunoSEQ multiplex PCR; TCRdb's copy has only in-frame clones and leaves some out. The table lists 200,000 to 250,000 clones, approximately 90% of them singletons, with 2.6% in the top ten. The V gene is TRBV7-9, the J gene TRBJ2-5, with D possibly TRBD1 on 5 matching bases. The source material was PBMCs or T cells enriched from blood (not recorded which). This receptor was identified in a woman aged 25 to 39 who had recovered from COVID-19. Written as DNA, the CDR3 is TGTGCCAGCAGCTTAGCGGGGCTTGGCCCCATGGGGACCCAGTACTTC. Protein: CASSLAGLGPMGTQYF.